This TCR beta chain originates from a study of tumor-infiltrating lymphocytes in oesophageal squamous cell carcinoma (dated by TCRdb to about 2016). Sequencing was carried out with an Illumina HiSeq 2000. TCRdb's own reprocessing of the public reads used fastp at Q25 and MiXCR and kept productive beta chains. One record per CDR3 amino acid sequence lists the most common genes and DNA. Recorded for this sample are roughly 12,000 distinct CDR3 sequences; 58% of them occurred a single time. The ten largest account for roughly 50% of the sample. Details on this clonotype: Its specific antigen is unknown. There are no base qualities to consult, and no much larger clone falls within one base.

Inclusive of the bounding cysteine and phenylalanine, the CDR3 is 13 residues long. The retained sequence is limited to the CDR3, 39 bases, with the frame set at the first base. The germline V gene gives CDR1 as MDHEN and CDR2 as SYDVKM. The chain uses TRBV28 and TRBJ2-3, with TRBD1 identical over 8 junction bases. The J call may be incorrect, as the DNA end agrees better with TRBJ2-5. Sample: blood. The receptor was derived from a female donor with esophageal squamous cell carcinoma. The DNA sequence follows: TGTGCCACCCTCCTCCGGGACAGGGAGACCCAGTACTTC. It is translated as CATLLRDRETQYF.